Listed here are 11 T cell receptor beta chains from one sample, sequenced in a study of blood T cell repertoires in COVID-19. Sequenced by immunoSEQ multiplex PCR; TCRdb stores in-frame clones only, minus some. The table has around 58,000 clones, approximately 85% seen once. The specimen was peripheral blood. The source of these receptors is a human donor in a cohort sampled during active COVID-19.

V is TRBV18 and J is TRBJ2-3; 11 bases line up with TRBD2. Germline V gene sequence: CDR1 KGHSH, CDR2 LQKENI. V shed 1 base, J shed 4 bases, and the junction held 4 bases outside the gene matches. The CDR3 extends over 16 amino acids. The CDR3 coding sequence is TGTGCCAGCTCACCACGGGGGACTAGCGGACCAGATACGCAGTATTTT. It specifies CASSPRGTSGPDTQYF.

Sample share makes this clone medium-sized (0.01 to 0.1%). The chain is built from TRBV30 and TRBJ1-4; D ambiguous. In germline, CDR1 is GTSNPN, CDR2 SVGIG (reference sequence). The CDR3 consists of 11 residues. V lost 5 bases, J lost 10 bases, and 11 bases lay in between. CDR3 DNA: TGTGCCTGGCGTCGAGGAGGAAAACTGTTTTTT. Its protein is CAWRRGGKLFF.

The CDR3 bases are TGTGCCAGCAGCCCAGACAGGAAACAAGAGACCCAGTACTTC. Protein product: CASSPDRKQETQYF. The gene calls are TRBV4-2 and TRBJ2-5; D is possibly TRBD1 (6 bases). This CDR3 has 14 amino acids. In germline, CDR1 is LGHNA, CDR2 YNFKEQ. With 4 bases removed from V and 2 bases from J, the gap between germline ends came to 11 bases.

This chain links TRBV3-1 (or the pseudogene TRBV3-2) with TRBJ1-5; D might be TRBD1 (6 bases). The CDR3 is made up of 13 amino acids. Trimming took 4 bases from V and 5 from J, leaving 9 bases between them. Germline-derived CDR1 and CDR2 are LGHDT and YNNKEL (reference sequence). The CDR3 nucleotides are TGTGCCAGCAGCCCCCAGGGGTATCAGCCCCAGCATTTT. Encoded protein: CASSPQGYQPQHF.

The chain employs TRBV4-2 and TRBJ2-1; 16 nucleotides line up with TRBD2. CDR1 and CDR2 (germline): LGHNA, YNFKEQ. V lost 3 bases, J lost 6 bases, and 5 bases stayed unmatched. This CDR3 is built from 17 residues. CDR3 loop: CASSHGTSGGVGNEQFF. The CDR3 DNA reads as TGTGCCAGCAGCCACGGGACTAGCGGGGGGGTTGGCAATGAGCAGTTCTTC.

V and J are TRBV6-6 and TRBJ1-1; D perhaps matches TRBD1 (6 bases). Looked up from germline, CDR1 is MNHNY and CDR2 is SVGAGI (reference sequence). Deletions cut 0 bases from V and 14 bases from J, with 13 bases between. The CDR3 spans 12 residues. This chain's CDR3 is CASSYSRQEGFF. As DNA, the CDR3 is TGTGCCAGCAGTTACTCTAGACAGGAAGGGTTCTTT.

The V call is TRBV7-2, the J call TRBJ2-3; 12 bases map to TRBD1. CDR1 and CDR2 from the germline V gene are SGHTA and FQGNSA. With V trimmed by 5 bases and J by 6 bases, 9 bases remained unmatched. This CDR3 contains 16 residues. CDR3 nucleotide sequence: TGTGCCAGCAGCCCCCGAGGGGACAGGGGGCTGGATACGCAGTATTTT. It encodes CASSPRGDRGLDTQYF.

This clone has more than one count but fewer than ten. V is TRBV6-4 and J is TRBJ1-5, with no clear D. There are 11 residues in the CDR3. The ends were cut back, 10 bases at V and 5 bases at J, with 9 bases in the middle. Germline assignment: CDR1 MRHNA and CDR2 SNTAGT. The CDR3 sequence: CANRTDQPQHF. The CDR3 DNA sequence: TGTGCCAACCGGACTGATCAGCCCCAGCATTTT.

The gene calls are TRBV7-9 and TRBJ1-4, with 7 positions matching TRBD1. CDR1 SEHNR and CDR2 FQNEAQ come from the germline V gene (reference sequence). The CDR3 extends over 15 amino acids. V lost 4 bases to trimming and J lost 4 bases; unmatched junction nucleotides: 6. The CDR3: CASSSDRADNEKLFF. The CDR3 DNA is TGTGCCAGCAGCTCCGACAGGGCCGATAATGAAAAACTGTTTTTT.

The chain joins TRBV6-5 to TRBJ1-4, with D possibly matching TRBD1 (6 bases). V lost 5 bases and J lost 6, with 13 bases in between. CDR1 and CDR2 (germline): MNHEY, SVGAGI. CDR3 length: 14 amino acids. The chain's CDR3 is CASSQQGFDEKLFF. The DNA for the CDR3 is TGTGCCAGCAGTCAACAGGGTTTTGATGAAAAACTGTTTTTT.

The chain combines TRBV7-2 with TRBJ1-1; 9 nucleotides agree with TRBD1. The CDR3 loop spans 16 amino acids. V dropped 5 bases and J dropped 1; count of bases not matched to a gene: 8. Germline CDR1 is SGHTA and CDR2 is FQGNSA. The CDR3 DNA reads as TGTGCCAGCAGCCCGGGACAGGGACCTCCGAACACTGAAGCTTTCTTT. Translating it yields CASSPGQGPPNTEAFF.